Here is one T cell receptor beta chain with its context. The V gene's germline CDR1 is SGHKS and CDR2 YYEKEE (reference sequence). With 0 bases clipped from V and 2 bases from J, the junction kept 6 bases outside the gene matches. The CDR3 loop spans 16 amino acids. Authors' data handling: Cell counts per sample came from amplifying reference gene primers. Method: immunoSEQ multiplex PCR; TCRdb's copy keeps in-frame clones and lacks some. Clonal size and the V and J genes are those of that table, whereas D and trimming came from the DNA. The sample lists approximately 400,000 clones, about nine tenths occurring once. This sample stems from a study of blood T cell repertoires in COVID-19. In the study overall: The samples span acute and convalescent COVID-19 from the United States, Italy and Spain. PBMCs, B-cell-depleted T cells, or T cells were the source of the cDNA or gDNA that made up the material.

During active infection, Seattle patients enrolled and were then monitored through disease. The chain is built from TRBV5-5 and TRBJ2-3, with 7 bases lining up with TRBD2. The specimen sequenced was peripheral blood. The receptor was derived from a woman in her 50s with COVID-19, enrolled during active disease. CDR3 amino acids: CASSLGGGIVTDTQYF. CDR3 bases: TGTGCCAGCAGCTTGGGGGGAGGGATAGTCACAGATACGCAGTATTTT.